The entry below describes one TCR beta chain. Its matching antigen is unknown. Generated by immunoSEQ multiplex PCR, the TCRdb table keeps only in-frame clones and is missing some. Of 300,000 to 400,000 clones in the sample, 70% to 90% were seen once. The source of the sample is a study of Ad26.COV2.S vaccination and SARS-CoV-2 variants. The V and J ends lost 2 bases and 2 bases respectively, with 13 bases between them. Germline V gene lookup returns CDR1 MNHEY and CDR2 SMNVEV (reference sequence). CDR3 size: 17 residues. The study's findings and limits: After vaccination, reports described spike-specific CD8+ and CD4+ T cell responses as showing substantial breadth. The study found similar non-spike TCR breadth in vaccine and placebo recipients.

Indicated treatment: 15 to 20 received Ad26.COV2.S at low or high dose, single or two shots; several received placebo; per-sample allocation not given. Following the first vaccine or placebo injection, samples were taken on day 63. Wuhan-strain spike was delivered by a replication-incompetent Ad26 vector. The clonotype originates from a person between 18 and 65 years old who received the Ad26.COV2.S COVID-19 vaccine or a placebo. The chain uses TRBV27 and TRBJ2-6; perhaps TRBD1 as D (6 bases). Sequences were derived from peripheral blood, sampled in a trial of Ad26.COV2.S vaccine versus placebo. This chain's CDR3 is CASSLVGDTPGANVLTF. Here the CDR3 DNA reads TGTGCCAGCAGTTTAGTGGGGGACACTCCTGGGGCCAACGTCCTGACTTTC.